Below are 14 T cell receptor beta chains sequenced from a single sample in a study of monozygotic twins with inflammatory bowel disease. No DNA is given; TCRdb re-called the 5' RACE reads and lists each CDR3 protein once. The sample table sets out over 120,000 distinct CDR3 sequences. Sequenced input: blood. All receptors derive from a human donor with ulcerative colitis or Crohn's disease, or a healthy co-twin of an affected twin (not recorded which).

This chain joins TRBV4-1 and TRBJ2-7; TCRdb's D call, TRBD2, is unchecked because there is no DNA. The CDR3 sequence is 15 residues long. The germline gives CDR1 MGHRA, CDR2 YSYEKL. CDR3: CASSHPIAGENLFAF.

The V and J genes are TRBV4-1 and TRBJ1-5; there is no DNA to check the TCRdb D call of TRBD1. The CDR3 totals 14 residues. Germline CDR1 is MGHRA and CDR2 is YSYEKL. The CDR3 region is CASWMGQGDQPQHF.

The chain is built from TRBV3-1 and TRBJ1-1; TCRdb's D call of TRBD1 is untestable without DNA. CDR3 size: 15 residues. The germline V gene encodes CDR1 LGHDT and CDR2 YNNKEL (reference sequence). The CDR3 region is CASSQEQGRGTEAFF.

The gene calls are TRBV24-1 and TRBJ2-3. This CDR3 spans 16 amino acids. Germline loops: CDR1 KGHDR, CDR2 SFDVKD. CDR3 sequence: CATSDGVLDVPDTQYF.

The J gene is TRBJ2-5, the V gene TRBV12-3 or TRBV12-4; TCRdb calls TRBD2, which cannot be checked without DNA. This CDR3 spans 14 amino acids. The CDR3 is CASTGGGRSETQYF.

V usage is TRBV20-1 and J usage is TRBJ2-7. The CDR3 consists of 12 residues. Germline loops: CDR1 DFQATT, CDR2 SNEGSKA (reference sequence). The CDR3 is CSANSSPYEQYF.

This chain links TRBV2 with TRBJ1-2; absent DNA, TCRdb's TRBD1 call cannot be checked. The germline V gene has CDR1 SNHLY and CDR2 FYNNEI. CDR3 length: 14 amino acids. The CDR3: CASSSQGRNYGYTF.

The chain is built from TRBV11-1 and TRBJ2-7; TCRdb outputs TRBD1, but without DNA this stays unchecked. Germline CDR1 SGHAT, CDR2 FQDESV (reference sequence). The CDR3 has 15 amino acids. This chain's CDR3 is CASSSPSGRTYEQYF.

This chain joins TRBV30 and TRBJ2-3; no DNA is available, so the TRBD1 call from TCRdb remains unchecked. Germline V gives CDR1 GTSNPN, CDR2 SVGIG (reference sequence). The CDR3 runs 14 residues. The CDR3 spells CAWSYGGSTDTQYF.

The chain combines TRBV12-3 or TRBV12-4 with TRBJ2-3; TCRdb calls TRBD1, which cannot be checked without DNA. The CDR3 runs 11 residues. The CDR3 is CASSLYPPLDF.

The chain uses TRBV12-3 or TRBV12-4 and TRBJ2-1; there is no DNA to check the TCRdb D call of TRBD2. This CDR3 comprises 11 residues. CDR3 region: CASMREGEQFF.

The chain couples TRBV7-2 to TRBJ2-1. The germline CDR1 and CDR2 sequences are SGHTA and FQGNSA. This CDR3 region has 15 residues. This CDR3 is CASSPSRLPYNEQFF.

The gene calls are TRBV30 and TRBJ1-1. The length of the CDR3 is 14 residues. The germline CDR1 and CDR2 sequences are GTSNPN and SVGIG (reference sequence). CDR3 protein: CAWSVSQGHTEAFF.

V and J are TRBV12-3 or TRBV12-4 and TRBJ2-7; TCRdb's D call, TRBD2, is unchecked because there is no DNA. The CDR3 contains 15 residues. The CDR3 loop reads CASSPPTSVAYEQYF.